The entry that follows covers one T cell receptor beta chain sequence. The antigen is unknown. V lost 4 bases to trimming and J lost 10 bases, with 17 bases between them. This CDR3 has 14 residues. The germline V gene has CDR1 MNHEY and CDR2 SMNVEV (reference sequence). The sample is drawn from a study of T cell responses to AZD1222 COVID-19 vaccine. Study-wide results and caveats: Donors were mostly white British, more females; clonal diversity possibly underestimated. Spike regions recognized by vaccine-associated CD4 TCRs spanned the protein, led by 160-218 and 743-854. In all cases, repertoires were sampled only after the peak T cell response.

The protocol was immunoSEQ multiplex PCR, while the TCRdb copy is restricted to in-frame clones and leaves out a portion. The sample consists of approximately 72,000 clones, roughly 87% of them appearing once. V gene TRBV27 combines with J gene TRBJ1-5, with a weak D call TRBD1 (5 bases). The receptor was isolated from an adult who received the AZD1222 COVID-19 vaccine. The sample consisted of peripheral blood, taken 28 days after the second AZD1222 dose. The DNA of the CDR3 is TGTGCCAGCAGTTCCGACAACCCTAGGGACCCCCAGCATTTT. Translation gives CASSSDNPRDPQHF.